This T cell receptor beta chain comes out of a study of blood T cell repertoires in COVID-19. Across the whole study: Sites across the United States, Italy and Spain contributed samples from acute and convalescent COVID-19.

Those who participated ranged in age from about 18 to 89 years and resided in roughly 26 US areas. Resolution of symptoms, clearance, or two negative PCRs was present in recovered Cohort 3 donors. Authors' methods: Cell counts per sample came from amplifying reference gene primers. The data were produced by immunoSEQ multiplex PCR, yet TCRdb's version contains in-frame clones alone and is incomplete. The V and J calls and clone size were taken over from that table, and D and trimming were inferred from the DNA. The sample yields over 150,000 clones, roughly 87% seen once. There are 14 residues in the CDR3. Trimming removed 9 bases from V and 4 bases from J; junction bases left unmatched: 9. Germline CDR1 reads SEHNR; CDR2 reads FQNEAQ (reference sequence).

V usage is TRBV7-9 and J usage is TRBJ2-1; the match to TRBD1 covers 7 bases. Sequenced material: PBMCs or T cells enriched from blood (not recorded which). The clonotype comes from a woman in her forties or fifties who had recovered from COVID-19. CDR3 sequence: CASSRQGGYNEQFF. DNA for the CDR3: TGTGCCAGTAGCAGACAGGGCGGTTACAATGAGCAGTTCTTC.